The 17 T cell receptor beta chains listed next were all sequenced from one sample in a study of blood T cell repertoires in COVID-19. The method was immunoSEQ multiplex PCR; TCRdb's version includes in-frame clones alone and lacks a portion of them. The sample consists of about 170,000 clones, around 67% of them appearing once. Input material: peripheral blood. Every receptor here comes from an elderly woman with acute or convalescent COVID-19.

The rearrangement uses TRBV19 and TRBJ2-5, with TRBD1 matching 8 bases. Germline CDR1 and CDR2: LNHDA and SQIVND (reference sequence). Trimming cost V 5 bases and J 4 bases; bases outside gene matches: 6. The CDR3 has 14 residues. CDR3 bases: TGTGCCAGTAGTGACAGGGGAGAGGGAGAGACCCAGTACTTC. Protein product: CASSDRGEGETQYF.

This clone appeared a few times. V usage is TRBV5-1 and J usage is TRBJ1-2, with 8 bases aligning to TRBD1. J lost 4 bases, V lost 4 bases, and 9 bases had no gene match. Germline lookup yields CDR1 SGHRS and CDR2 YFSETQ. The CDR3 covers 15 residues. DNA of the CDR3: TGCGCCAGCAGCCTGAACAGGGGGAGTTTCTATGGCTACACCTTC. This codes for CASSLNRGSFYGYTF.

This chain connects TRBV5-4 to TRBJ2-1; perhaps TRBD2 as D (6 bases). The CDR3 contains 14 residues. V lost 1 base and J 4 bases, leaving 9 bases between the germline ends. Per germline, CDR1 SGHNT and CDR2 YYREEE (reference sequence). The CDR3 spells CASSLPGVYNEQFF. The CDR3 DNA is TGTGCCAGCAGCTTGCCGGGAGTGTACAATGAGCAGTTCTTC.

The chain couples TRBV29-1 to TRBJ2-7, with 7 bases matching TRBD1. The germline gives CDR1 SQVTM, CDR2 ANQGSEA. This CDR3 spans 12 amino acids. Losses at the gene ends were 5 bases for V and 3 bases for J; bases not matched to a gene: 4. CDR3 amino acids: CSVPGQRYEQYF. The CDR3 coding sequence is TGCAGCGTTCCGGGACAGCGCTACGAGCAGTACTTC.

The chain is built from TRBV5-1 and TRBJ2-7; TRBD2 matches 11 bases. Germline V gene lookup returns CDR1 SGHRS and CDR2 YFSETQ. The CDR3 contains 17 residues. V was pared by 0 bases and J by 0 bases, with 5 bases of the junction left unmatched. CDR3 DNA sequence: TGCGCCAGCAGCTTGGCCCTAGCGGGAGGACTCTCCTACGAGCAGTACTTC. Translation: CASSLALAGGLSYEQYF. The whole variable domain, remainder taken from reference TRBV5-1 and TRBJ2-7, is KAGVTQTPRYLIKTRGQQVTLSCSPISGHRSVSWYQQTPGQGLQFLFEYFSETQRNKGNFPGRFSGRQFSNSRSEMNVSTLELGDSALYLCASSLALAGGLSYEQYFGPGTRLTVT.

This chain uses TRBV7-2 with TRBJ2-2; D remains unclear. The CDR3 contains 16 residues. V gave up 3 bases and J gave up 2 bases, with 13 bases separating them. Germline V gene data show CDR1 as SGHTA and CDR2 as FQGNSA. CDR3 bases: TGTGCCAGCAGCTTTATGATGATAGTTAACACCGGGGAGCTGTTTTTT. Protein sequence: CASSFMMIVNTGELFF.

This clone has only a few counts. The CDR3 region is CASSSRGDAEAFF. The DNA of the CDR3 is TGTGCCAGTAGTAGTCGGGGGGACGCTGAAGCTTTCTTT. The chain uses TRBV19 and TRBJ1-1; a weak D match, TRBD1 (5 bases). This CDR3 contains 13 residues. V dropped 4 bases and J dropped 6 bases, with 12 bases sitting between them. Germline-derived CDR1 and CDR2 are LNHDA and SQIVND (reference sequence).

A single count supports this clone. The chain links TRBV6-5 to TRBJ2-2; D is unresolved. The germline V gene has CDR1 MNHEY and CDR2 SVGAGI. Trimming took off 0 bases at V and 7 bases at J, with 15 bases between the two ends. The CDR3 sequence is 16 residues long. The DNA for the CDR3 is TGTGCCAGCAGTTACTCGTGGCAGACTCCCGGCGGGGAGCTGTTTTTT. Its protein product is CASSYSWQTPGGELFF.

In its sample, this clone was seen a few times. This chain uses TRBV4-1 with TRBJ2-5, with a tentative D call TRBD1 (5 bases). The CDR3 length is 17 residues. Trimming removed 4 bases from V and 1 base from J, with 19 bases in between. Germline V gene data show CDR1 as MGHRA and CDR2 as YSYEKL. The DNA of the CDR3 is TGCGCCAGCAGCCTCGCCCCCAGGGTCCCACCCCAAGAGACCCAGTACTTC. It encodes CASSLAPRVPPQETQYF.

The chain carries TRBV4-3 and TRBJ1-2; D unresolved. Looked up from germline, CDR1 is LGHNA and CDR2 is YSLEER. The V end lost 3 bases, the J end lost 7 bases, and 15 bases lay between the germline ends. The CDR3 length is 14 residues. The DNA of the CDR3 is TGCGCCAGCAGCCAGGGAGTAGGTGTTTTTGGCTACACCTTC. Translation: CASSQGVGVFGYTF.

This chain uses TRBV7-9 with TRBJ1-2; tentatively, D is TRBD1 (6 bases). V lost 5 bases to trimming and J lost 3 bases, with 13 bases between them. From germline, CDR1 is SEHNR and CDR2 FQNEAQ (reference sequence). The CDR3 is made up of 14 amino acids. The CDR3 region is CASSATGWDYGYTF. In DNA, the CDR3 is TGTGCCAGCAGCGCAACAGGGTGGGACTATGGCTACACCTTC. Complete variable domain (other parts from reference TRBV7-9 and TRBJ1-2): DTGVSQNPRHKITKRGQNVTFRCDPISEHNRLYWYRQTLGQGPEFLTYFQNEAQLEKSRLLSDRFSAERPKGSFSTLEIQRTEQGDSAMYLCASSATGWDYGYTFGSGTRLTVV.

This clone has a handful of counts. This rearrangement joins TRBV2 to TRBJ2-2, with 8 bases fitting TRBD2. The CDR3 sequence is 13 residues long. In germline, CDR1 is SNHLY, CDR2 FYNNEI. Trimming cost V 7 bases and J 7 bases; bases outside gene matches: 5. The CDR3 bases are TGTGCCAGCAATAGCGGGACGCTCGGGGAGCTGTTTTTT. Translated, it gives CASNSGTLGELFF.

The chain carries TRBV18 and TRBJ2-1; 8 bases map to TRBD2. There are 16 residues in the CDR3. Looked up from germline, CDR1 is KGHSH and CDR2 is LQKENI. With V trimmed by 6 bases and J by 6 bases, 13 bases remained unmatched. CDR3 nucleotide sequence: TGTGCCAGCTCTAACCAGGACGGGAGGGCCATCAATGAGCAGTTCTTC. Amino acid sequence: CASSNQDGRAINEQFF.

The J gene is TRBJ1-1, the V gene TRBV10-1, with D possibly matching TRBD1 (6 bases). The germline V gene encodes CDR1 WNHNN and CDR2 SYGVQD (reference sequence). The ends were cut back, 3 bases at V and 10 bases at J, with 15 bases in the middle. The CDR3 has 13 residues. This chain's CDR3 is CASSEGQLDGAFF. The DNA for the CDR3 is TGCGCCAGCAGTGAAGGACAGCTGGATGGAGCTTTCTTT.

The chain combines TRBV4-1 with TRBJ2-7; TRBD2 agrees at 11 bases. With V trimmed by 4 bases and J by 4 bases, 6 bases remained unmatched. CDR1 is MGHRA, CDR2 YSYEKL, per germline. The CDR3 length is 15 residues. CDR3 in amino acids: CASSPLAGARYEQYF. CDR3 sequence (DNA): TGCGCCAGCAGCCCACTAGCGGGAGCTAGGTACGAGCAGTACTTC.

J is TRBJ2-7 and V is TRBV6-2 or TRBV6-3; the D is unclear. From germline, CDR1 is MNHEY and CDR2 SVGEGT. The CDR3 runs to 12 residues. The V and J ends lost 5 bases and 1 base respectively, with 6 bases between them. CDR3 region: CASSVQSYEQYF. As DNA, the CDR3 is TGTGCCAGCAGTGTACAGTCCTACGAGCAGTACTTC.

The chain uses TRBV19 and TRBJ2-3; possible D gene TRBD2, 6 bases. Trimming took 5 bases from V and 3 from J, leaving 15 bases between them. This CDR3 region has 15 residues. Germline V lookup: CDR1 LNHDA, CDR2 SQIVND (reference sequence). The CDR3 sequence is CASSPEGGRTDTQYF. CDR3 sequence (DNA): TGTGCCAGTAGTCCGGAGGGAGGCCGAACAGATACGCAGTATTTT.